One sample yielded the 16 T cell receptor beta chains listed below, sequenced in a study of cytomegalovirus exposure and HLA in healthy donors. The PCR was carried out with 60 Vbeta primers and 13 Jbeta primers. TCRdb keeps only in-frame clones here, not all; method: immunoSEQ multiplex PCR. The table lists about 95,000 clones, 82% of them singletons. The sample taken for sequencing was PBMCs. Receptor source: a man aged 25-45 years in good health and CMV-seropositive.

CDR3 DNA sequence: TGCGCCAGCAGCTGGACGGGGACAACCACCCTTGGGAATGAGCAGTTCTTC. This codes for CASSWTGTTTLGNEQFF. The chain employs TRBV5-1 and TRBJ2-1; D might be TRBD1 (6 bases). The CDR3 has 17 amino acids. Germline CDR1 reads SGHRS; CDR2 reads YFSETQ. Trimming took off 3 bases at V and 7 bases at J, with 23 bases between the two ends. Full variable domain (outside the CDR3, taken from reference TRBV5-1 and TRBJ2-1): KAGVTQTPRYLIKTRGQQVTLSCSPISGHRSVSWYQQTPGQGLQFLFEYFSETQRNKGNFPGRFSGRQFSNSRSEMNVSTLELGDSALYLCASSWTGTTTLGNEQFFGPGTRLTVL.

The chain links TRBV6-5 to TRBJ2-2; 7 nucleotides match TRBD1. This CDR3 region has 13 residues. J was trimmed by 8 bases and V by 6 bases; bases with no gene match: 6. Germline V CDR1 and CDR2: MNHEY, SVGAGI. The CDR3 sequence is CASRQPGQGELFF. The CDR3, as DNA: TGTGCCAGCAGACAACCGGGACAGGGGGAGCTGTTTTTT.

The V call is TRBV5-1, the J call TRBJ1-1; 8 nucleotides line up with TRBD1. The CDR3 has 14 residues. The trim removed 2 bases at V and 4 bases at J, leaving 4 bases unmatched. Germline CDR1 reads SGHRS; CDR2 reads YFSETQ. CDR3 in amino acids: CASSFPTGGTEAFF. The DNA for the CDR3 is TGCGCCAGCAGCTTCCCTACAGGGGGCACTGAAGCTTTCTTT.

The chain carries TRBV7-2 and TRBJ1-5; D unresolved. Germline CDR1 is SGHTA and CDR2 is FQGNSA. The CDR3 is made up of 15 amino acids. Trimming stripped 1 base from V and 3 bases from J, with 10 bases between. This chain's CDR3 is CASSLEGGINQPQHF. The CDR3 region has the DNA TGTGCCAGCAGCTTAGAAGGAGGGATCAATCAGCCCCAGCATTTT.

The CDR3 spells CASSSAWSGRLMIPSDPEQYF. The CDR3, as DNA: TGTGCCAGCAGTTCTGCTTGGTCCGGGAGGCTAATGATTCCGAGTGATCCCGAGCAGTACTTC. The rearrangement joins TRBV28 to TRBJ2-7; 7 bases fit TRBD2. With V trimmed by 4 bases and J by 6 bases, 30 bases remained unmatched. Germline V CDR1 and CDR2: MDHEN, SYDVKM. The CDR3 runs 21 residues.

This clone was detected only a few times. The V and J genes are TRBV5-1 and TRBJ2-3; D gene ambiguous. Trimming cost V 0 bases and J 5 bases, with 7 bases left between them. This CDR3 is built from 13 residues. Germline CDR1 SGHRS, CDR2 YFSETQ. Written as DNA, the CDR3 is TGCGCCAGCAGCTTGGCCGGTAGAGATACGCAGTATTTT. This gives the protein CASSLAGRDTQYF.

The chain employs TRBV4-2 and TRBJ1-1; 9 bases fit TRBD1. The germline CDR1 and CDR2 sequences are LGHNA and YNFKEQ. J lost 11 bases, V lost 3 bases, and 4 bases had no gene match. The CDR3 has 12 amino acids. The CDR3 bases are TGTGCCAGCAGCCACGGACAGGGGTACGCTTTCTTT. Protein: CASSHGQGYAFF.

This chain joins TRBV6-5 and TRBJ2-2; the D gene is possibly TRBD2 (5 bases). The CDR3 is made up of 14 amino acids. CDR1 is MNHEY and CDR2 is SVGAGI in the germline V gene. Trimming removed 2 bases at V and 6 bases at J, with 10 bases between. CDR3 nucleotide sequence: TGTGCCAGCAGTTACCTTCCCGGGGCCGGGGAGCTGTTTTTT. Translated: CASSYLPGAGELFF.

The CDR3 DNA sequence: TGTGCCAGCTCTAACGGTTTCGAAAAACTGTTTTTT. It yields the protein CASSNGFEKLFF. The chain couples TRBV6-1 to TRBJ1-4, with D unclear. Per the germline V gene, CDR1 is MNHNS and CDR2 is SASEGT. V lost 8 bases to trimming and J lost 8 bases, with 12 bases between them. This CDR3 has 12 amino acids.

The chain is built from TRBV29-1 and TRBJ2-5, with 8 bases aligning to TRBD2. CDR3 length: 13 amino acids. The germline gives CDR1 SQVTM, CDR2 ANQGSEA. Trimming took 7 bases from V and 5 from J; bases not matched to a gene: 9. The CDR3 nucleotides are TGCAGCGGGAGGACTAGCTTGTTGGAGACCCAGTACTTC. It encodes CSGRTSLLETQYF.

The chain uses TRBV29-1 and TRBJ2-1; D is perhaps TRBD1 (6 bases). The V and J ends lost 5 bases and 2 bases respectively, with 10 bases between them. This CDR3 has 13 residues. The germline CDR1 and CDR2 sequences are SQVTM and ANQGSEA. The CDR3 here is CSVSRGPYNEQFF. The DNA for the CDR3 is TGCAGCGTTAGCAGGGGACCCTACAATGAGCAGTTCTTC.

This chain joins TRBV5-6 and TRBJ1-1; D gene ambiguous. The CDR3 sequence is 15 residues long. Trimming took 2 bases from V and 1 from J, leaving 12 bases between them. Looked up from germline, CDR1 is SGHDT and CDR2 is YYEEEE. This CDR3 is CASSFGNAWNTEAFF. The CDR3 region has the DNA TGTGCCAGCAGCTTCGGGAACGCATGGAACACTGAAGCTTTCTTT. Full variable domain (rest looked up from reference TRBV5-6 and TRBJ1-1): DAGVTQSPTHLIKTRGQQVTLRCSPKSGHDTVSWYQQALGQGPQFIFQYYEEEERQRGNFPDRFSGHQFPNYSSELNVNALLLGDSALYLCASSFGNAWNTEAFFGQGTRLTVV.

The genes are TRBV5-1 and TRBJ2-7, with 7 bases matching TRBD1. Germline CDR1 reads SGHRS; CDR2 reads YFSETQ. V was pared by 2 bases and J by 0 bases, with 5 bases of the junction left unmatched. The CDR3 runs 15 residues. The CDR3 nucleotides read TGCGCCAGCAGCTTAGAGGGGGCCCCCTCCTACGAGCAGTACTTC. Translation: CASSLEGAPSYEQYF.

This chain links TRBV7-2 with TRBJ2-4, with D possibly matching TRBD2 (6 bases). Trimming removed 7 bases from V and 0 bases from J, with 7 bases in between. The CDR3 totals 13 residues. From germline, CDR1 is SGHTA and CDR2 FQGNSA. The CDR3 spells CASTGGAKNIQYF. CDR3 coding DNA: TGTGCCAGCACCGGGGGAGCCAAAAACATTCAGTACTTC.

V gene TRBV5-6 combines with J gene TRBJ2-1, with 9 bases lining up with TRBD2. The trim removed 1 base at V and 7 bases at J, leaving 0 bases unmatched. The germline V gene has CDR1 SGHDT and CDR2 YYEEEE. This CDR3 region has 13 residues. The CDR3 DNA is TGTGCCAGCAGCTTGACTAGCGGGAATGAGCAGTTCTTC. This sequence encodes CASSLTSGNEQFF.

In its sample, this clone was seen a few times. The rearrangement joins TRBV7-2 to TRBJ2-3; TRBD2 matches at 11 bases. The germline gives CDR1 SGHTA, CDR2 FQGNSA. The CDR3 runs 16 residues. V was clipped by 4 bases and J by 6 bases; unmatched bases: 9. CDR3 in DNA: TGTGCCAGCAGCTCATTTAGCGGGAGGGGATCGGATACGCAGTATTTT. Translating gives CASSSFSGRGSDTQYF.